What follows are 14 T cell receptor beta chains derived from one specimen sequenced in a study of cytomegalovirus exposure and HLA in healthy donors. A multiplex PCR was run with 60 Vbeta primers and 13 Jbeta primers. The protocol was immunoSEQ multiplex PCR, while the TCRdb copy is restricted to in-frame clones and leaves out a portion. The sample records more than 20,000 clones, about two thirds being singletons. Sequenced: PBMCs. The receptors shown here come from a woman aged 50 to 60 in good health and CMV-seronegative.

The rearrangement links TRBV6-5 to TRBJ1-5; 7 bases are shared with TRBD1. The CDR3 extends over 13 amino acids. Germline V lookup: CDR1 MNHEY, CDR2 SVGAGI. The V gene end was trimmed by 6 bases and the J gene end by 6 bases; junction bases not matched to a gene: 5. Here the CDR3 reads CASRGQLGQPQHF. The CDR3 nucleotides are TGTGCCAGCAGGGGACAGCTAGGTCAGCCCCAGCATTTT.

The rearrangement joins TRBV25-1 to TRBJ1-1; TRBD1 might be the D (5 bases). This CDR3 has 11 residues. V lost 7 bases and J lost 10, with 13 bases in between. The germline CDR1 and CDR2 sequences are MGHDK and SYGVNS. The CDR3 DNA is TGTGCCAGCACGGGGGGAAACGGAGCTTTCTTT. Its translation is CASTGGNGAFF.

This chain uses TRBV19 with TRBJ1-1, with D possibly TRBD1 on 6 matching bases. This CDR3 spans 14 amino acids. V was shortened by 5 bases and J by 6 bases, with 16 bases between the two germline ends. The germline gives CDR1 LNHDA, CDR2 SQIVND (reference sequence). The CDR3 DNA sequence: TGTGCCAGTAGTCCCCAGGGGATCGCACCTGAAGCTTTCTTT. Residues: CASSPQGIAPEAFF. Supplemented by reference TRBV19 and TRBJ1-1, the full variable domain reads DGGITQSPKYLFRKEGQNVTLSCEQNLNHDAMYWYRQDPGQGLRLIYYSQIVNDFQKGDIAEGYSVSREKKESFPLTVTSAQKNPTAFYLCASSPQGIAPEAFFGQGTRLTVV.

The chain recombines TRBV5-6 with TRBJ2-7; D ambiguous. Germline CDR1 and CDR2: SGHDT and YYEEEE. The CDR3 loop spans 13 amino acids. The germline V and J ends were trimmed by 3 bases and 7 bases, with 14 bases remaining between them. The CDR3 coding sequence is TGTGCCAGCAGCTCGGGTCTGCGCCAGGAGCAGTACTTC. This encodes CASSSGLRQEQYF.

The V call is TRBV5-1, the J call TRBJ2-5, with D possibly matching TRBD1 (5 bases). The CDR3 has 13 residues. V was clipped by 3 bases and J by 4 bases, with 10 bases between them. Germline V CDR1 and CDR2: SGHRS, YFSETQ. The CDR3: CASSSQGLETQYF. The CDR3, as DNA: TGCGCCAGCAGCTCCCAGGGCTTAGAGACCCAGTACTTC.

V and J are TRBV6-4 and TRBJ2-1, with 7 bases that match TRBD1. This CDR3 is built from 12 residues. Germline values: CDR1 MRHNA, CDR2 SNTAGT. The ends lost 2 bases at V and 12 bases at J; junction bases unmatched: 4. CDR3 bases: TGTGCCAGCAGTGACCCTAGGACAGGGCAGTTCTTC. This codes for CASSDPRTGQFF.

The chain recombines TRBV5-1 with TRBJ1-1; a weak D match, TRBD1 (5 bases). V was clipped by 4 bases and J by 1 base, with 17 bases between them. The CDR3 contains 16 residues. CDR1 is SGHRS and CDR2 is YFSETQ in the germline V gene. This CDR3 reads CASSPAGLGQNTEAFF. The CDR3 DNA reads TGCGCCAGCAGCCCTGCCGGGCTGGGGCAGAACACTGAAGCTTTCTTT.

The chain recombines TRBV29-1 with TRBJ2-7; 11 bases line up with TRBD2. Trimming cost V 6 bases and J 7 bases; bases outside gene matches: 8. The CDR3 contains 13 residues. From germline, CDR1 is SQVTM and CDR2 ANQGSEA. Written as DNA, the CDR3 is TGCAGCGTGGCCCTAGCGGGAGGCGGGGAGCAGTACTTC. It is translated as CSVALAGGGEQYF.

This chain's CDR3 is CSVPDRDSAGELFF. CDR3 bases: TGCAGCGTTCCGGACAGGGATTCGGCCGGGGAGCTGTTTTTT. The rearrangement joins TRBV29-1 to TRBJ2-2, with 8 nucleotides matching TRBD1. There are 14 residues in the CDR3. Trimming removed 5 bases from V and 6 bases from J; junction bases left unmatched: 8. Looked up from germline, CDR1 is SQVTM and CDR2 is ANQGSEA.

V usage is TRBV5-1 and J usage is TRBJ2-1; a possible D gene is TRBD2 (5 bases). The germline V gene has CDR1 SGHRS and CDR2 YFSETQ. The length of the CDR3 is 14 residues. V dropped 4 bases and J dropped 11 bases, with 19 bases sitting between them. Here the CDR3 reads CASSPSPTDYKQFF. The CDR3 coding sequence is TGCGCCAGCAGCCCGAGCCCCACCGACTACAAGCAGTTCTTC.

The chain combines TRBV9 with TRBJ1-1; tentative D call: TRBD1 (5 bases). The germline V and J ends were trimmed by 0 bases and 3 bases, with 9 bases remaining between them. Germline CDR1 is SGDLS and CDR2 is YYNGEE. The CDR3 has 14 amino acids. This CDR3 reads CASSVGQYDTEAFF. Written as DNA, the CDR3 is TGTGCCAGCAGCGTAGGACAGTACGACACTGAAGCTTTCTTT.

This clone came up once. This chain uses TRBV6-5 with TRBJ2-3, with TRBD1 matching 7 bases. Trimming cost V 4 bases and J 4 bases; bases outside gene matches: 8. The CDR3 is 15 amino acids. Germline-derived CDR1 and CDR2 are MNHEY and SVGAGI. The DNA for the CDR3 is TGTGCCAGCAGTTCCCCGACAGGGCGGCCAGATACGCAGTATTTT. This codes for CASSSPTGRPDTQYF.

This clone was detected only once. The chain recombines TRBV5-4 with TRBJ1-1, with unresolved D. Germline V CDR1 and CDR2: SGHNT, YYREEE (reference sequence). The CDR3 covers 15 residues. With 0 bases removed from V and 1 base from J, the gap between germline ends came to 10 bases. The chain's CDR3 is CASSLGQVKNTEAFF. CDR3 nucleotides: TGTGCCAGCAGCTTGGGGCAGGTTAAGAACACTGAAGCTTTCTTT.

This sequence joins TRBV2 and TRBJ1-1, with 8 bases that match TRBD1. Germline CDR1 is SNHLY and CDR2 is FYNNEI. V gave up 2 bases and J gave up 12 bases; unmatched junction bases: 2. This CDR3 comprises 11 residues. The CDR3 nucleotides read TGTGCCAGCAGTGAAACAGGGGGGCCTTTCTTT. Its translation: CASSETGGPFF.